This TCR beta chain was sequenced in a study of T cells after yellow fever vaccination. MiXCR, run by TCRdb on the 5' RACE reads, gives a single entry per CDR3 protein. The table records about 300,000 distinct CDR3 sequences, 7.5% to 9.5% of them present only once. Regarding the study as a whole: From the bulk population, abundant clonotypes could contaminate and appear within FACS-sorted repertoires.

This clonotype was detected a few times. The antigen remains undetermined. Losses at the gene ends were 6 bases for V and 1 base for J; bases not matched to a gene: 5. This CDR3 comprises 14 residues. The chain combines TRBV12-3 or TRBV12-4 with TRBJ1-1, with 7 bases identical to TRBD1. The TCR sequence derives from a young man who received the YFV17D yellow fever vaccine. The material sequenced was CD4+ T cells sorted from PBMCs, taken 5 days after the yellow fever booster vaccination. This chain's CDR3 is CASREDRKNTEAFF. The CDR3 DNA reads as TGTGCCAGCAGGGAGGACAGGAAGAACACTGAAGCTTTCTTT.